This TCR beta chain was profiled in a study of beta chain features in type 1 diabetes. Whole-study findings and limits: In the patient group, naive, central memory and Treg TCRB repertoires seemed more alike than in the healthy donor group. All four CD4+ subsets of Type 1 diabetes patients contained TCRB CDR3s that were moderately but significantly shorter.

CDR1 and CDR2 from the germline V gene are SQVTM and ANQGSEA. Trimming cost V 8 bases and J 0 bases; bases outside gene matches: 4. The CDR3 contains 13 residues. This clone was picked up a small number of times. Its antigen is unknown. One heparinised draw, averaging roughly 110 mL, was taken per donor. Populations obtained by sorting all exceeded 95% purity. Expressed TCRB transcripts got sequenced, as all isolated RNA was reverse transcribed. This table comes from immunoSEQ multiplex PCR, and its TCRdb copy is limited to in-frame clones, with some not included. The table shows about 320,000 clones, with about 15% occurring only once.

J is TRBJ1-1 and V is TRBV29-1; 9 bases map to TRBD1. The source of this sequence is a man under 40 in good health. Material: central memory CD4+ T cells from blood. The CDR3: CSIRTGVNTEAFF. Written as DNA, the CDR3 is TGCAGCATTCGGACAGGGGTGAACACTGAAGCTTTCTTT.